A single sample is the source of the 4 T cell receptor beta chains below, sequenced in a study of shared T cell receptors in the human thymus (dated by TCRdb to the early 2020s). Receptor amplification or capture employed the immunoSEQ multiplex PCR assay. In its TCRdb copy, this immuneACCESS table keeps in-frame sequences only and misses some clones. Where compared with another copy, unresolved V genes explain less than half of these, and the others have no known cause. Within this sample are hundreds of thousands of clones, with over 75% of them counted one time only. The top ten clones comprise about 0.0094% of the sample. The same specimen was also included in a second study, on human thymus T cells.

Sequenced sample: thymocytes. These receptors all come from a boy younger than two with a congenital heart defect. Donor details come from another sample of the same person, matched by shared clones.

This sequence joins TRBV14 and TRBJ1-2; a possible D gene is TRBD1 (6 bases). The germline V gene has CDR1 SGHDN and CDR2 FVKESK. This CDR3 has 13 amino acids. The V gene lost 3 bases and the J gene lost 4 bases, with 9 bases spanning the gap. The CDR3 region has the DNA TGTGCCAGCAGCCACAGGGGTGGCTATGGCTACACCTTC. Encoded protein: CASSHRGGYGYTF.

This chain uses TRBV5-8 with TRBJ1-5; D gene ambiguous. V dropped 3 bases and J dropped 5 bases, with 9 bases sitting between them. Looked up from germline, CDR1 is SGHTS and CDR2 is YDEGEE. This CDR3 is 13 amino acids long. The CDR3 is CASSCHMYQPQHF. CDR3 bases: TGTGCCAGCAGCTGCCACATGTATCAGCCCCAGCATTTT. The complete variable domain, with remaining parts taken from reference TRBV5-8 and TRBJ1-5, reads EAGVTQSPTHLIKTRGQQATLRCSPISGHTSVYWYQQALGLGLQFLLWYDEGEERNRGNFPPRFSGRQFPNYSSELNVNALELEDSALYLCASSCHMYQPQHFGDGTRLSIL.

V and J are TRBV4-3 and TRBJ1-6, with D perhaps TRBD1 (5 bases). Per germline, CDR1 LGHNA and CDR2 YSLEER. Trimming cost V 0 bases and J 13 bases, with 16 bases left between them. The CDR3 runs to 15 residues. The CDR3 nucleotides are TGCGCCAGCAGCCAAGAACGACAGAGCACCCCCCCCCTCCACTTT. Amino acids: CASSQERQSTPPLHF.

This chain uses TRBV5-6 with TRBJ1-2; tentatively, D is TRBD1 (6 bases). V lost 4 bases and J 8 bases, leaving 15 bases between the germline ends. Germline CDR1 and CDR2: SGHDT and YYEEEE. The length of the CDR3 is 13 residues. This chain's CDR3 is CASSAWSGQGYTF. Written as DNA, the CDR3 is TGTGCCAGCAGCGCCTGGAGTGGACAGGGCTACACCTTC.